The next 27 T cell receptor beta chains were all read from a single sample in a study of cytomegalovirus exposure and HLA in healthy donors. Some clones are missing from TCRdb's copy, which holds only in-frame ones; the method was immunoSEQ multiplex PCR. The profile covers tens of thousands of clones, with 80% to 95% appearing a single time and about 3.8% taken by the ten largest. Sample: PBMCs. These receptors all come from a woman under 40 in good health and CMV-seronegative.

The CDR3 sequence: CASSRTTSGGTDTQYF. For the CDR3, the DNA is TGCGCCAGCAGCCGGACGACTAGCGGGGGGACAGATACGCAGTATTTT. The rearrangement uses TRBV5-1 and TRBJ2-3; 13 nucleotides match TRBD2. Germline CDR1 is SGHRS and CDR2 is YFSETQ. The CDR3 covers 16 residues. V dropped 4 bases and J dropped 3; count of bases not matched to a gene: 5.

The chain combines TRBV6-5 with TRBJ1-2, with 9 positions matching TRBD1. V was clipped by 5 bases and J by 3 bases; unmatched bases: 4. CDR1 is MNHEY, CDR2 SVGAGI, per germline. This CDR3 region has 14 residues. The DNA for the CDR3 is TGTGCCAGCAGTCGGACAGGGGCCCACTATGGCTACACCTTC. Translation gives CASSRTGAHYGYTF.

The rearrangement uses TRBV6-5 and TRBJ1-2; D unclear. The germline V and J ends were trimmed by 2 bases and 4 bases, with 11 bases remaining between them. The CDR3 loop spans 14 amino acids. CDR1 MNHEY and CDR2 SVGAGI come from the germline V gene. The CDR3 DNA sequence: TGTGCCAGCAGTTACGAAGGACTACCCTATGGCTACACCTTC. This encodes CASSYEGLPYGYTF.

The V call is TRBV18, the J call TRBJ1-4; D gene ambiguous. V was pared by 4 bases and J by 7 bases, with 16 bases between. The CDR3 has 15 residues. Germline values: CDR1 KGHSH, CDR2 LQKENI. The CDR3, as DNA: TGTGCCAGCTCACTGACCGGACTGGGAGGTGAAAAACTGTTTTTT. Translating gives CASSLTGLGGEKLFF.

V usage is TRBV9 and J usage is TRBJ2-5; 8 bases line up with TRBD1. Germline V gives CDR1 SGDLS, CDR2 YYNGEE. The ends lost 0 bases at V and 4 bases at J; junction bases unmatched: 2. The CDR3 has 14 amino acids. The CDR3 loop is CASSVGRGPETQYF. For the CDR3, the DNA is TGTGCCAGCAGCGTAGGCAGGGGGCCAGAGACCCAGTACTTC.

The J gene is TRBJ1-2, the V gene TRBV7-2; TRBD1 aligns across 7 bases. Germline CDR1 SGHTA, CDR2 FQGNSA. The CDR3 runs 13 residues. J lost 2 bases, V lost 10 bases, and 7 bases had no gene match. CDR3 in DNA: TGTGCCACCAGAGGGGGCGAAAACTATGGCTACACCTTC. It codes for CATRGGENYGYTF.

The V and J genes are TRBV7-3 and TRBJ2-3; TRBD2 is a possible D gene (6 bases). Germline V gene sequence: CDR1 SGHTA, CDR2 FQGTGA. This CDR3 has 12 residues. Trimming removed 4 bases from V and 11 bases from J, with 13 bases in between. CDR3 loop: CASSSLGGKQYF. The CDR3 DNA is TGTGCCAGCAGCTCACTGGGGGGTAAGCAGTATTTT.

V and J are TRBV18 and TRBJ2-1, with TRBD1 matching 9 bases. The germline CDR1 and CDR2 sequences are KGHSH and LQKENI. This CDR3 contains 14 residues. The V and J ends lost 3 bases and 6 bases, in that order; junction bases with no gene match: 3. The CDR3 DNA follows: TGTGCCAGCTCACCCCTGGGACAGGGCAATGAGCAGTTCTTC. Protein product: CASSPLGQGNEQFF.

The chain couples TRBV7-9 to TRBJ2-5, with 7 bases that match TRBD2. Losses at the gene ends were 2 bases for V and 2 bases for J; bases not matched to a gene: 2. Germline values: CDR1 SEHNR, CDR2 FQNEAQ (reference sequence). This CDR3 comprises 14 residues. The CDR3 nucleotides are TGTGCCAGCAGCTTATTACTAGCGCAAGAGACCCAGTACTTC. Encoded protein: CASSLLLAQETQYF.

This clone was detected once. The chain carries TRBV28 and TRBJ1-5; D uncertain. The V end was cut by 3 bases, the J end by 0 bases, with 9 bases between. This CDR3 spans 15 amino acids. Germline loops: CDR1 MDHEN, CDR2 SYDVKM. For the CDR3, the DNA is TGTGCCAGCAGTTTGAGCGTAAATAGCAATCAGCCCCAGCATTTT. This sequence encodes CASSLSVNSNQPQHF.

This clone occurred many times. The CDR3 DNA reads TGTGCCAGCAGCGTTCTAGCGGGAGTCAACACCGGGGAGCTGTTTTTT. It yields the protein CASSVLAGVNTGELFF. This chain connects TRBV2 to TRBJ2-2; TRBD2 agrees at 10 bases. Per germline, CDR1 SNHLY and CDR2 FYNNEI. CDR3 length: 16 residues. Losses at the gene ends were 6 bases for V and 2 bases for J; bases not matched to a gene: 6.

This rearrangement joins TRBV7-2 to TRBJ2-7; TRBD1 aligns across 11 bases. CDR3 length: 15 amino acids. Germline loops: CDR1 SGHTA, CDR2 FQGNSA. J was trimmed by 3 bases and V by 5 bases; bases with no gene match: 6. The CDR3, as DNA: TGTGCCAGCAGCACTGGACAGGGGGCGAGCTACGAGCAGTACTTC. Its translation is CASSTGQGASYEQYF.

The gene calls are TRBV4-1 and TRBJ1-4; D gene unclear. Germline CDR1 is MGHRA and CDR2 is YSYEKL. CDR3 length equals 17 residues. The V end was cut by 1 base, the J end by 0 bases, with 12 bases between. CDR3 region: CASSQAYGSATNEKLFF. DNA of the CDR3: TGCGCCAGCAGCCAAGCCTACGGGTCAGCAACTAATGAAAAACTGTTTTTT.

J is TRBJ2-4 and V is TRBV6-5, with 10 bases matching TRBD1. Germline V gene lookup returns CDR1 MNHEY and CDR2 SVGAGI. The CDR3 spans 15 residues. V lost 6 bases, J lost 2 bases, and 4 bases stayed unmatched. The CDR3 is CASSGQGDTKNIQYF. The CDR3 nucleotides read TGTGCCAGCAGCGGACAGGGGGATACCAAAAACATTCAGTACTTC.

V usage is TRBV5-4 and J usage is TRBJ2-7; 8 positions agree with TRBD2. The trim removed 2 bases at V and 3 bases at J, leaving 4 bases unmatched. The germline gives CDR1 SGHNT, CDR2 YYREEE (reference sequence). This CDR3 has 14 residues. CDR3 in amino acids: CASSFSAGGYEQYF. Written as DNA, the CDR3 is TGTGCCAGCAGCTTTTCCGCGGGGGGCTACGAGCAGTACTTC.

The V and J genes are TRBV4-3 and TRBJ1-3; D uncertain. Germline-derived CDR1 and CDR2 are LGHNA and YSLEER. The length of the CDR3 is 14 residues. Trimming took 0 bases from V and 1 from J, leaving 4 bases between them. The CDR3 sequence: CASSQDLSGNTIYF. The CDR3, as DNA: TGCGCCAGCAGCCAAGATCTTTCTGGAAACACCATATATTTT.

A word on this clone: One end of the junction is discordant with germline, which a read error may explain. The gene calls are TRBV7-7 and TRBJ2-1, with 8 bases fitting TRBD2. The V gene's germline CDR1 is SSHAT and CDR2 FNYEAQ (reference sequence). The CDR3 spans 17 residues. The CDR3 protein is CASSSRLARYAYNEQFF. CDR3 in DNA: TGTGCTAGCAGCTCTAGACTAGCGAGGTATGCCTACAATGAGCAGTTCTTC.

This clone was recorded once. The CDR3 DNA follows: TGTGCCAGCACAGACCAGGGGGTTAACTATGGCTACACCTTC. Protein: CASTDQGVNYGYTF. The V and J genes are TRBV2 and TRBJ1-2; 7 positions agree with TRBD1. CDR1 is SNHLY, CDR2 FYNNEI, per germline. After removal of 7 bases from V and 1 base from J, the junction contained 6 bases not matched to a gene. CDR3 length: 14 amino acids.

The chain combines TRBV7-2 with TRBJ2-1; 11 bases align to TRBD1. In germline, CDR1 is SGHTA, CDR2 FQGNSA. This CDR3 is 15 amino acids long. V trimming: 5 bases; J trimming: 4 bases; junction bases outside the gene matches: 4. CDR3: CASSRGQGAYNEQFF. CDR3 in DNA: TGTGCCAGCAGCCGAGGACAGGGGGCTTACAATGAGCAGTTCTTC. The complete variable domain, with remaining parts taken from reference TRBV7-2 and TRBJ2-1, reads GAGVSQSPSNKVTEKGKDVELRCDPISGHTALYWYRQSLGQGLEFLIYFQGNSAPDKSGLPSDRFSAERTGGSVSTLTIQRTQQEDSAVYLCASSRGQGAYNEQFFGPGTRLTVL.

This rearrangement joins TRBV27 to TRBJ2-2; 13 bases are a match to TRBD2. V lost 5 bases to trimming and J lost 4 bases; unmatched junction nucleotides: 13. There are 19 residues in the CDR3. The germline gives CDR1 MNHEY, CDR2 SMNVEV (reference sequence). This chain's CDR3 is CASSHGLAGVRLGTGELFF. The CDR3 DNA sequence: TGTGCCAGCAGTCACGGACTAGCGGGAGTTAGGCTGGGCACCGGGGAGCTGTTTTTT.

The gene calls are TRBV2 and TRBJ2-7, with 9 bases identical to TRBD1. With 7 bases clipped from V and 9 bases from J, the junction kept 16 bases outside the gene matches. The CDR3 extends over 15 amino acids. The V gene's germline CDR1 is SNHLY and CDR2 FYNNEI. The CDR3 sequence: CASTNKRQGVEGQYF. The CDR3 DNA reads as TGTGCCAGCACTAATAAGCGACAGGGGGTAGAGGGGCAGTACTTC.

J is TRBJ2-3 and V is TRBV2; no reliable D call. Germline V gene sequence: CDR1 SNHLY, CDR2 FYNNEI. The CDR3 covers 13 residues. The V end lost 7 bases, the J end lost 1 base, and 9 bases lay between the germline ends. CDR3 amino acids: CASTKLGTDTQYF. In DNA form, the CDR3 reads TGTGCCAGCACCAAATTAGGCACAGATACGCAGTATTTT.

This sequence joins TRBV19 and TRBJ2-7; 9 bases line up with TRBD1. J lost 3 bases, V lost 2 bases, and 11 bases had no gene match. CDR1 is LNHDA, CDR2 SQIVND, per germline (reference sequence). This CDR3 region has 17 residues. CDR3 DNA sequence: TGTGCCAGTAGTATATCACCCACAGGGGGCCGGGGCTACGAGCAGTACTTC. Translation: CASSISPTGGRGYEQYF. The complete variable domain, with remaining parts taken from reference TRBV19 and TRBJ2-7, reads DGGITQSPKYLFRKEGQNVTLSCEQNLNHDAMYWYRQDPGQGLRLIYYSQIVNDFQKGDIAEGYSVSREKKESFPLTVTSAQKNPTAFYLCASSISPTGGRGYEQYFGPGTRLTVT.

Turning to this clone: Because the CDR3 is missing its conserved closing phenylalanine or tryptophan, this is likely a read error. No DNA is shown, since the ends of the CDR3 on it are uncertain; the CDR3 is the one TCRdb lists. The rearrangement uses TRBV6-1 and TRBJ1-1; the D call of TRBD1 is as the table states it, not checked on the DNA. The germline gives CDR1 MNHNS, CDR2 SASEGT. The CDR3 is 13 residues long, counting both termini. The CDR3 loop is CASSEIGQGPLRI.

The CDR3 spells CASSSGGQSNQPQHF. The CDR3 DNA reads TGTGCCAGCAGCTCAGGGGGACAGTCCAATCAGCCCCAGCATTTT. This rearrangement joins TRBV5-4 to TRBJ1-5, with 7 bases matching TRBD1. Germline CDR1 SGHNT, CDR2 YYREEE (reference sequence). This CDR3 is 15 amino acids long. The ends lost 3 bases at V and 3 bases at J; junction bases unmatched: 6.

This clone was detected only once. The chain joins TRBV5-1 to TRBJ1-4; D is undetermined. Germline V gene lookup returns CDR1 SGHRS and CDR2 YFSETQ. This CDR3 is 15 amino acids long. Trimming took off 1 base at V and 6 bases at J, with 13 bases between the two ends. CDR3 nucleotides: TGCGCCAGCAGCTTGTCCTCCAGACTCGATGAAAAACTGTTTTTT. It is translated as CASSLSSRLDEKLFF.

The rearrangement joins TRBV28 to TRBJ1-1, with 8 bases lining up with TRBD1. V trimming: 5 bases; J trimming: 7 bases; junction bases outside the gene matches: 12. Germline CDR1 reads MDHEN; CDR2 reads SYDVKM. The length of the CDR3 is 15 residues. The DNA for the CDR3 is TGTGCCAGCAGTCAAACCGGGACAGGAGTTTTTGAAGCTTTCTTT. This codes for CASSQTGTGVFEAFF.